The next 19 T cell receptor beta chains were all read from a single sample in a study of T-cell memory formation after mild COVID-19. MiXCR, applied by TCRdb to the 5' RACE reads, yields one record per CDR3 protein. Found here are hundreds of thousands of distinct CDR3 sequences, around a quarter of them singletons; the top ten hold around 14%. Sequencing input: PBMCs or a T cell subset sorted from them (not recorded which). The receptors here all came from an adult woman who had mild COVID-19 (a few samples of this study predate the infection). Cell type and time point are not known.

The chain employs TRBV10-3 and TRBJ2-7, with 7 bases aligning to TRBD2. The CDR3 spans 15 residues. Germline V gene data show CDR1 as ENHRY and CDR2 as SYGVKD. After removal of 2 bases from V and 2 bases from J, the junction contained 6 bases not matched to a gene. The CDR3 DNA follows: TGTGCCATCAGTGAGACCCGGGGGGACGCCTACGAGCAGTACTTC. It is translated as CAISETRGDAYEQYF.

This clonotype occurred many times. V gene TRBV5-1 combines with J gene TRBJ2-7; D call uncertain. Germline CDR1 reads SGHRS; CDR2 reads YFSETQ. The CDR3 runs to 13 residues. Trimming stripped 2 bases from V and 2 bases from J, with 8 bases between. CDR3 in amino acids: CASSFSETYEQYF. The CDR3 DNA reads TGCGCCAGCAGCTTCAGCGAAACCTACGAGCAGTACTTC.

This chain joins TRBV12-3 or TRBV12-4 and TRBJ1-2, with D perhaps matching TRBD1 (6 bases). The CDR3 is made up of 13 amino acids. Trimming took 10 bases from V and 4 from J, leaving 16 bases between them. The CDR3: CATARGGLYGYTF. The CDR3 DNA reads as TGTGCCACCGCGAGGGGGGGGCTCTATGGCTACACCTTC.

The chain uses TRBV20-1 and TRBJ1-1, with a possible D match to TRBD1 (6 bases). This CDR3 has 14 amino acids. V gave up 3 bases and J gave up 4 bases, with 15 bases separating them. From germline, CDR1 is DFQATT and CDR2 SNEGSKA (reference sequence). The CDR3, as DNA: TGCAGTGCTAGCTACGGGGGCCTTCCCACTGAAGCTTTCTTT. Translated: CSASYGGLPTEAFF.

This clonotype has more than one count but fewer than ten. The chain carries TRBV7-2 and TRBJ2-4; D is ambiguous. The germline V gene has CDR1 SGHTA and CDR2 FQGNSA. The CDR3 has 13 amino acids. V shed 4 bases and J shed 3 bases, with 7 bases lying between them. CDR3 in DNA: TGTGCCAGCAGCTCCCTGGACAAAAACATTCAGTACTTC. This sequence encodes CASSSLDKNIQYF.

This clonotype was seen more than once but under ten times. V gene TRBV18 combines with J gene TRBJ2-7; D is unresolved. This CDR3 has 12 residues. Germline loops: CDR1 KGHSH, CDR2 LQKENI. The V end lost 2 bases, the J end lost 5 bases, and 7 bases lay between the germline ends. The CDR3 sequence is CASSPTSDEQYF. The CDR3 DNA is TGTGCCAGCTCACCAACGTCTGACGAGCAGTACTTC.

This clonotype was seen a handful of times. This chain links TRBV29-1 with TRBJ2-7, with D uncertain. The CDR3 contains 15 residues. Trimming stripped 0 bases from V and 0 bases from J, with 12 bases between. Germline V CDR1 and CDR2: SQVTM, ANQGSEA. Written as DNA, the CDR3 is TGCAGCGTTGAAGATAGAAGCCGGAGCTCCTACGAGCAGTACTTC. It is translated as CSVEDRSRSSYEQYF.

The chain is built from TRBV7-2 and TRBJ1-3; D gene unclear. The germline CDR1 and CDR2 sequences are SGHTA and FQGNSA. The CDR3 is 14 amino acids. Trimming took off 5 bases at V and 0 bases at J, with 8 bases between the two ends. CDR3 sequence reads: CASSAIGSGNTIYF. CDR3 nucleotides: TGTGCCAGCAGCGCAATCGGCTCTGGAAACACCATATATTTT.

The rearrangement uses TRBV2 and TRBJ1-1, with unresolved D. The CDR3 has 10 amino acids. Trimming removed 8 bases at V and 11 bases at J, with 12 bases between. The germline gives CDR1 SNHLY, CDR2 FYNNEI. CDR3 residues: CASWRQKAFF. CDR3 in DNA: TGTGCCAGCTGGAGGCAGAAGGCTTTCTTT.

This sequence joins TRBV6-2 or TRBV6-3 and TRBJ2-6; no clear D gene. This CDR3 contains 14 residues. CDR1 MNHEY and CDR2 SVGEGT come from the germline V gene. Trimming took off 2 bases at V and 4 bases at J, with 6 bases between the two ends. The CDR3 DNA is TGTGCCAGCAGTTACGGGGTGGGGGCCAACGTCCTGACTTTC. This gives the protein CASSYGVGANVLTF.

This clonotype was observed a few times. The chain combines TRBV7-9 with TRBJ2-1; D perhaps matches TRBD1 (5 bases). CDR1 and CDR2 from the germline V gene are SEHNR and FQNEAQ (reference sequence). The V and J ends lost 5 bases and 0 bases respectively, with 14 bases between them. CDR3 length equals 16 residues. CDR3 DNA: TGTGCCAGCAGCCTCAGGGCCCGGAGCTCCTACAATGAGCAGTTCTTC. This encodes CASSLRARSSYNEQFF.

The chain combines TRBV3-1 with TRBJ2-2; 8 bases are shared with TRBD1. This CDR3 has 16 residues. V trimming: 1 base; J trimming: 4 bases; junction bases outside the gene matches: 5. Germline lookup yields CDR1 LGHDT and CDR2 YNNKEL (reference sequence). This chain's CDR3 is CASSQVTGVRTGELFF. The CDR3 DNA reads as TGTGCCAGCAGCCAAGTGACAGGGGTTCGCACCGGGGAGCTGTTTTTT.

This clonotype was seen a few times. The chain is built from TRBV4-1 and TRBJ2-1; tentative D call: TRBD1 (5 bases). Germline V gives CDR1 MGHRA, CDR2 YSYEKL. Trimming left V 2 bases short and J 10 bases short, with 15 bases between. This CDR3 is 14 amino acids long. Written as DNA, the CDR3 is TGCGCCAGCAGCCAACAGCAAGAAGGGGAAGAGCAGTTCTTC. It specifies CASSQQQEGEEQFF.

This chain connects TRBV12-3 or TRBV12-4 to TRBJ2-3; 8 bases are shared with TRBD1. Trimming took 6 bases from V and 4 from J; bases not matched to a gene: 6. The CDR3 is made up of 14 amino acids. In DNA form, the CDR3 reads TGTGCCAGCAGGGGGACAGGACGCGCAGATACGCAGTATTTT. Its translation: CASRGTGRADTQYF.

The chain carries TRBV7-9 and TRBJ2-5; D is possibly TRBD2 (6 bases). This CDR3 has 15 residues. Germline values: CDR1 SEHNR, CDR2 FQNEAQ (reference sequence). V lost 5 bases and J 0 bases, leaving 13 bases between the germline ends. The CDR3 DNA follows: TGTGCCAGCAGCGACGGGCGGGGCTACCAAGAGACCCAGTACTTC. It specifies CASSDGRGYQETQYF.

This clonotype was counted a few times. This chain uses TRBV2 with TRBJ2-2; tentative D call: TRBD2 (6 bases). Trimming cost V 7 bases and J 2 bases, with 8 bases left between them. The V gene's germline CDR1 is SNHLY and CDR2 FYNNEI. This CDR3 comprises 13 residues. CDR3 region: CASTEGNTGELFF. The CDR3 DNA reads TGTGCCAGCACGGAGGGTAACACCGGGGAGCTGTTTTTT.

This clonotype was seen at least ten times. V and J are TRBV6-6 and TRBJ2-2, with D perhaps TRBD2 (6 bases). Germline V lookup: CDR1 MNHNY, CDR2 SVGAGI (reference sequence). The CDR3 spans 15 residues. With 2 bases removed from V and 6 bases from J, the gap between germline ends came to 13 bases. DNA for the CDR3: TGTGCCAGCAGTTACCGGTCTAGGAGGGCCGGGGAGCTGTTTTTT. This gives the protein CASSYRSRRAGELFF.

This clonotype was counted between two and nine times. The CDR3 here is CASSVGTSGVRSYNEQFF. The CDR3 bases are TGTGCCAGCAGCGTGGGGACTAGCGGAGTCCGCTCCTACAATGAGCAGTTCTTC. The V gene is TRBV9, the J gene TRBJ2-1, with 11 bases lining up with TRBD2. This CDR3 spans 18 amino acids. V shed 2 bases, J shed 0 bases, and the junction held 7 bases outside the gene matches. Germline V gene sequence: CDR1 SGDLS, CDR2 YYNGEE.

V usage is TRBV5-4 and J usage is TRBJ1-3; 9 bases line up with TRBD1. The length of the CDR3 is 17 residues. The trim removed 0 bases at V and 0 bases at J, leaving 4 bases unmatched. Germline V gene lookup returns CDR1 SGHNT and CDR2 YYREEE (reference sequence). The CDR3 nucleotides read TGTGCCAGCAGCTTGGTGGGACAGGGATTCTCTGGAAACACCATATATTTT. This gives the protein CASSLVGQGFSGNTIYF.